This T cell receptor beta chain is drawn from a study of T cells of healthy individuals. TCRdb re-derived calls from the 5' RACE reads in MiXCR, one entry per CDR3 protein. The table lists around 63,000 distinct CDR3 sequences, under 20% of them singletons. This sequence originates from a human donor in good health.

As DNA, the CDR3 is TGTGCCAGCAGCCAAGAAAACTGGGGGGTGACCTACGAGCAGTACTTC. Encoded protein: CASSQENWGVTYEQYF. The V call is TRBV14, the J call TRBJ2-7, with D possibly matching TRBD2 (6 bases). The germline V and J ends were trimmed by 0 bases and 2 bases, with 14 bases remaining between them. Germline V CDR1 and CDR2: SGHDN, FVKESK. The CDR3 totals 16 residues.